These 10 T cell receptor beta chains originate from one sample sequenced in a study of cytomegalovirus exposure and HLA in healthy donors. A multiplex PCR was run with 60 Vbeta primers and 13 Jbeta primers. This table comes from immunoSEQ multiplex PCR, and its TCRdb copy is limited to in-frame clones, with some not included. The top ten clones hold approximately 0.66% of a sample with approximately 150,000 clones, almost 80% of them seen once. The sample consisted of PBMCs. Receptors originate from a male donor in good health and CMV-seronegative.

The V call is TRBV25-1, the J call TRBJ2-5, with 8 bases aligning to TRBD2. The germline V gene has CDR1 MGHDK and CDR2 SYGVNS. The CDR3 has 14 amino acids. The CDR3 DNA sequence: TGTGCTACTTGGGCCAGCGGGAGTCGCGAGACCCAGTACTTC. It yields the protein CATWASGSRETQYF.

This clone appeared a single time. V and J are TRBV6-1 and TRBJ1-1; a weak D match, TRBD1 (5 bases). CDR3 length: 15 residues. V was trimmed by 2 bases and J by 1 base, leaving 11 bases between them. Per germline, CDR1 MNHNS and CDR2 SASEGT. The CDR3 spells CASSEWGGRNTEAFF. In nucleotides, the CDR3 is TGTGCCAGCAGTGAATGGGGGGGGAGGAACACTGAAGCTTTCTTT.

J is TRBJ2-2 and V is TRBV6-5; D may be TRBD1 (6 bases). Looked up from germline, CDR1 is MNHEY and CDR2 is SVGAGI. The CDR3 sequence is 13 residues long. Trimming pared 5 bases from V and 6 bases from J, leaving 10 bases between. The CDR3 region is CASSARGSGELFF. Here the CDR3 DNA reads TGTGCCAGCAGTGCCAGGGGTTCCGGGGAGCTGTTTTTT.

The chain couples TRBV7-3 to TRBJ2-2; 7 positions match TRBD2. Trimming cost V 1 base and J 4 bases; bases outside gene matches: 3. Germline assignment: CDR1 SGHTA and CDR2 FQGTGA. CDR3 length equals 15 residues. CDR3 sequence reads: CASSLIGGSTGELFF. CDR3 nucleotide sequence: TGTGCCAGCAGCTTAATTGGCGGGAGCACCGGGGAGCTGTTTTTT.

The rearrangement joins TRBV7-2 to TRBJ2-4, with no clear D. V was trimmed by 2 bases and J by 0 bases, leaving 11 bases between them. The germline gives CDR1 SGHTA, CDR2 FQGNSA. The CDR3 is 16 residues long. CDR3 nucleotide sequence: TGTGCCAGCAGCTTAATCCCCGGAGCAGCCAAAAACATTCAGTACTTC. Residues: CASSLIPGAAKNIQYF.

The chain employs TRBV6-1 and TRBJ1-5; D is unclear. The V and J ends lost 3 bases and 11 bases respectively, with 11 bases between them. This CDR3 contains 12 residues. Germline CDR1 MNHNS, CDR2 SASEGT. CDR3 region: CASSEFLAAQHF. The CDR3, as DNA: TGTGCCAGCAGTGAGTTCCTTGCGGCCCAGCATTTT.

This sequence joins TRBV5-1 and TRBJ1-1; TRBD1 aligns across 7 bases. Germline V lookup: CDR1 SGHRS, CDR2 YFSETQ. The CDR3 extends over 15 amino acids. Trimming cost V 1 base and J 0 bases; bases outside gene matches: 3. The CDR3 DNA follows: TGCGCCAGCAGCTTGTCAGGGGGTATGAACACTGAAGCTTTCTTT. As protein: CASSLSGGMNTEAFF. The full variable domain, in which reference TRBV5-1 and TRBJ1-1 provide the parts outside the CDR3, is KAGVTQTPRYLIKTRGQQVTLSCSPISGHRSVSWYQQTPGQGLQFLFEYFSETQRNKGNFPGRFSGRQFSNSRSEMNVSTLELGDSALYLCASSLSGGMNTEAFFGQGTRLTVV.

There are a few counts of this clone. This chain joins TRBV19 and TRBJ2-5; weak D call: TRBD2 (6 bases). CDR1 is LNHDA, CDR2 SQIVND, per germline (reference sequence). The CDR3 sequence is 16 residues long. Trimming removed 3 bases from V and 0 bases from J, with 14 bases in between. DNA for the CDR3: TGTGCCAGTAGTATGGAGGCGGGACGGTACCAAGAGACCCAGTACTTC. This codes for CASSMEAGRYQETQYF. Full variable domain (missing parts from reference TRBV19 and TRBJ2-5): DGGITQSPKYLFRKEGQNVTLSCEQNLNHDAMYWYRQDPGQGLRLIYYSQIVNDFQKGDIAEGYSVSREKKESFPLTVTSAQKNPTAFYLCASSMEAGRYQETQYFGPGTRLLVL.

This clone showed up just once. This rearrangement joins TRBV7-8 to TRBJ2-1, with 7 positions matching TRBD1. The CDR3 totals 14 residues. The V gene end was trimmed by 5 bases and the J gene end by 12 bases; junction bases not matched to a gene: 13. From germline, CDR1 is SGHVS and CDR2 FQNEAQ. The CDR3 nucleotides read TGTGCCAGCAGCCCAGGGGGACGGACCTTCGCGCAGTTCTTC. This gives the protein CASSPGGRTFAQFF.

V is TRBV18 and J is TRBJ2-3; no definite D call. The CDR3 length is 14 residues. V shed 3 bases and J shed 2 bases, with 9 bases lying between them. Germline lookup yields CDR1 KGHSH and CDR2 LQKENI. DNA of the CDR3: TGTGCCAGCTCACCGGCACAGTACACAGATACGCAGTATTTT. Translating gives CASSPAQYTDTQYF. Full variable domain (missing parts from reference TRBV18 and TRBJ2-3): NAGVMQNPRHLVRRRGQEARLRCSPMKGHSHVYWYRQLPEEGLKFMVYLQKENIIDESGMPKERFSAEFPKEGPSILRIQQVVRGDSAAYFCASSPAQYTDTQYFGPGTRLTVL.